These T cell receptor beta chains were read from a single sample in a study of T cell responses to AZD1222 COVID-19 vaccine. Method: immunoSEQ multiplex PCR; TCRdb's copy keeps in-frame clones and lacks some. The data hold tens of thousands of clones, with 87% observed a single time. Sequencing was performed on peripheral blood, taken 28 days after the second AZD1222 dose. These receptors came from an adult who received the AZD1222 COVID-19 vaccine. The conserved cysteine and the conserved F or W are not part of the CDR3 here. Fields, in order: CDR3 length, clone size, J gene, V gene, CDR3 protein. Some rows have no size entry. The others give once, few or many, or a class for an expanded clone.

length: 12
size: few
J: TRBJ1-6
V: TRBV7-6
CDR3: ASSLGHNNSPLH

length: 14
size: .
J: TRBJ2-2
V: TRBV7-3
CDR3: ASSLNGGTGTGELF

length: 14
size: .
J: TRBJ2-5
V: TRBV9
CDR3: ASSVGAQDGGETQY

length: 14
size: .
J: TRBJ1-4
V: TRBV4-3
CDR3: ASSQQRSSTNEKLF

length: 13
size: .
J: TRBJ2-2
V: TRBV29-1
CDR3: SVDKRQGTPGELF

length: 13
size: .
J: TRBJ2-1
V: TRBV9
CDR3: ASGQGQGTYNEQF

length: 13
size: .
J: TRBJ1-5
V: TRBV6-5
CDR3: ASSYSALGNQPQH

length: 12
size: .
J: TRBJ1-1
V: TRBV6-2/TRBV6-3
CDR3: ASGPPLAGTEAF

length: 15
size: .
J: TRBJ1-1
V: TRBV7-3
CDR3: ASSLTGQGRGNTEAF

length: 12
size: .
J: TRBJ2-3
V: TRBV2
CDR3: ASSGLTATDTQY

length: 13
size: .
J: TRBJ1-2
V: TRBV7-9
CDR3: ASSSIGTVNYGYT

length: 12
size: .
J: TRBJ2-2
V: TRBV4-3
CDR3: ASSQITGAGELF

length: 13
size: .
J: TRBJ2-7
V: TRBV6-5
CDR3: ASRREAALSYEQY

length: 10
size: .
J: TRBJ1-2
V: TRBV28
CDR3: ASWPLAGGYT

length: 12
size: .
J: TRBJ1-4
V: TRBV27
CDR3: ASQKDSRYEKLF

length: 12
size: .
J: TRBJ2-3
V: TRBV2
CDR3: ASQRGSNTDTQY

length: 16
size: .
J: TRBJ2-5
V: TRBV6-2/TRBV6-3
CDR3: ASSSPLGYSGGGETQY

length: 16
size: .
J: TRBJ2-3
V: TRBV6-2/TRBV6-3
CDR3: ASSYPLGSGDDTDTQY

length: 10
size: .
J: TRBJ1-1
V: TRBV2
CDR3: ASRGDVFEAF

length: 13
size: few
J: TRBJ1-6
V: TRBV3-1/TRBV3-2
CDR3: ASSPRDSSRSPLH

length: 12
size: once
J: TRBJ2-7
V: TRBV24-1
CDR3: ATSDPLGSYEQY

length: 11
size: .
J: TRBJ1-2
V: TRBV2
CDR3: ASSVVQVDGYT

length: 12
size: .
J: TRBJ1-4
V: TRBV4-1
CDR3: ASSQTGFNEKLF

length: 10
size: .
J: TRBJ2-7
V: TRBV28
CDR3: ASGTGTYEQY

length: 13
size: .
J: TRBJ1-5
V: TRBV5-8
CDR3: ASSLRGRGNQPQH

length: 11
size: .
J: TRBJ2-7
V: TRBV7-2
CDR3: ASSASHRYEQY

length: 11
size: .
J: TRBJ2-5
V: TRBV5-6
CDR3: ASEPTGQETQY

length: 12
size: .
J: TRBJ1-5
V: TRBV7-9
CDR3: ASSPGNSNQPQH

length: 11
size: .
J: TRBJ1-1
V: TRBV3-1/TRBV3-2
CDR3: ASSGTANTEAF

length: 12
size: .
J: TRBJ2-7
V: TRBV4-3
CDR3: ASSQGTGRYEQY

length: 11
size: .
J: TRBJ2-3
V: TRBV3-1/TRBV3-2
CDR3: ASSQVAGRTQY

length: 14
size: few
J: TRBJ2-1
V: TRBV24-1
CDR3: ATSDASGGHQDEQF

length: 13
size: .
J: TRBJ2-1
V: TRBV6-5
CDR3: ASSYSIQGGDEQF

length: 13
size: .
J: TRBJ2-7
V: TRBV11-3
CDR3: ASSPMGTGSSEQY

length: 12
size: .
J: TRBJ2-1
V: TRBV27
CDR3: ASTPGREYNEQF

length: 14
size: .
J: TRBJ2-2
V: TRBV9
CDR3: ASSVIDRGNTGELF

length: 12
size: .
J: TRBJ1-2
V: TRBV18
CDR3: ASSPADVGYGYT